These 8 T cell receptor beta chains came from one sample sequenced in a study of technical replicates of blood from several donors listed by TCRdb under 2017. Preparation of the library involved the immunoSEQ multiplex PCR assay. TCRdb limited this immuneACCESS table to in-frame rearrangements with V and J called. A share of clones is missing; checked studies link under half to unresolved V genes, and the rest is unexplained. In this sample the table shows 91,000 or so clones, roughly 96% of which occur a single time. Together, the top ten hold about 0.26% of the sample. Sequenced input: T cells isolated from PBMCs. The origin of the receptors is a human donor in good health.

This clone was detected only once. V usage is TRBV5-1 and J usage is TRBJ1-1; the D gene is possibly TRBD1 (5 bases). Trimming removed 6 bases at V and 1 base at J, with 13 bases between. The CDR3 totals 14 residues. Germline V CDR1 and CDR2: SGHRS, YFSETQ. The chain's CDR3 is CASKRDGGNTEAFF. The CDR3, as DNA: TGCGCCAGCAAGAGGGACGGGGGGAACACTGAAGCTTTCTTT. Full variable domain (outside the CDR3, taken from reference TRBV5-1 and TRBJ1-1): KAGVTQTPRYLIKTRGQQVTLSCSPISGHRSVSWYQQTPGQGLQFLFEYFSETQRNKGNFPGRFSGRQFSNSRSEMNVSTLELGDSALYLCASKRDGGNTEAFFGQGTRLTVV.

The CDR3 nucleotides read TGTGCCAGCAGCAAGACGAGCGGGAGCGATCGGAATGAGCAGTTCTTC. Amino acids: CASSKTSGSDRNEQFF. V and J are TRBV7-9 and TRBJ2-1; TRBD2 matches at 8 bases. Germline trimming cut 5 bases from V and 7 bases from J; bases unmatched to any gene: 13. CDR1 is SEHNR, CDR2 FQNEAQ, per germline (reference sequence). The CDR3 extends over 16 amino acids.

The rearrangement uses TRBV6-5 and TRBJ1-5, with 8 bases fitting TRBD1. V shed 5 bases, J shed 6 bases, and the junction held 6 bases outside the gene matches. The CDR3 covers 14 residues. Germline V gene lookup returns CDR1 MNHEY and CDR2 SVGAGI. The CDR3, as DNA: TGTGCCAGCAGTCCGACAGGGGTGGGTCAGCCCCAGCATTTT. This sequence encodes CASSPTGVGQPQHF.

The CDR3 nucleotides are TGTGCCAGCAGCCCTCACGATGGCCCCTACGAGCAGTACTTC. Its protein is CASSPHDGPYEQYF. V gene TRBV14 combines with J gene TRBJ2-7, with D unresolved. The ends were cut back, 4 bases at V and 2 bases at J, with 12 bases in the middle. The germline V gene has CDR1 SGHDN and CDR2 FVKESK. CDR3 length equals 14 residues. Full variable domain (remainder filled in from reference TRBV14 and TRBJ2-7): EAGVTQFPSHSVIEKGQTVTLRCDPISGHDNLYWYRRVMGKEIKFLLHFVKESKQDESGMPNNRFLAERTGGTYSTLKVQPAELEDSGVYFCASSPHDGPYEQYFGPGTRLTVT.

Written as DNA, the CDR3 is TGTGCCAGTACCACTAGCGAAAGCTCCTACAATGAGCAGTTCTTC. Its translation: CASTTSESSYNEQFF. V is TRBV19 and J is TRBJ2-1; 7 nucleotides agree with TRBD2. The CDR3 runs to 15 residues. V trimming: 7 bases; J trimming: 0 bases; junction bases outside the gene matches: 6. CDR1 and CDR2 (germline): LNHDA, SQIVND (reference sequence).

A word on this clone: The sample holds other DNA sequences that translate to the same CDR3. The chain is built from TRBV28 and TRBJ1-5; 9 nucleotides line up with TRBD1. The CDR3 loop spans 14 amino acids. V lost 6 bases, J lost 2 bases, and 2 bases stayed unmatched. Germline-derived CDR1 and CDR2 are MDHEN and SYDVKM. CDR3 amino acids: CASRRTGGNQPQHF. The DNA of the CDR3 is TGTGCCAGCAGGAGGACAGGGGGCAATCAGCCCCAGCATTTT.

The gene calls are TRBV27 and TRBJ2-3; a possible D gene is TRBD1 (6 bases). The CDR3 has 17 amino acids. The germline gives CDR1 MNHEY, CDR2 SMNVEV (reference sequence). Trimming removed 2 bases at V and 1 base at J, with 16 bases between. The CDR3 sequence: CASSLVSRGSGTDTQYF. CDR3 bases: TGTGCCAGCAGTTTAGTCTCGAGGGGGAGCGGCACAGATACGCAGTATTTT.

This CDR3 reads CASSPKNRGGDEQFF. For the CDR3, the DNA is TGTGCCAGCTCACCAAAAAACAGGGGCGGGGATGAGCAGTTCTTC. This chain connects TRBV18 to TRBJ2-1, with D perhaps TRBD1 (7 bases). V lost 2 bases and J 8 bases, leaving 16 bases between the germline ends. This CDR3 has 15 residues. Germline values: CDR1 KGHSH, CDR2 LQKENI.